The 26 T cell receptor beta chains below were found in one sample sequenced in a study of OX40 agonist ivuxolimab in advanced cancers. The table came from immunoSEQ multiplex PCR; TCRdb's copy has only in-frame clones and leaves some out. The sample holds roughly 74,000 clones, over 80% seen once. The source was CD4+ or CD8+ T cells sorted from blood, collected in a trial of the OX40 agonist ivuxolimab. These receptors came from an adult with an advanced solid tumor such as melanoma, head and neck, liver or kidney cancer.

V is TRBV11-2 and J is TRBJ2-7, with TRBD1 matching 8 bases. Trimming at V came to 4 bases and at J to 4 bases, leaving 9 bases not matched to a gene. The germline V gene encodes CDR1 SGHAT and CDR2 FQNNGV. The CDR3 runs to 15 residues. DNA for the CDR3: TGTGCCAGCAGCTCCGCGGACAGGGTTGAATACGAGCAGTACTTC. Translation: CASSSADRVEYEQYF.

The genes are TRBV5-4 and TRBJ2-7; possible D gene TRBD1, 5 bases. Germline-derived CDR1 and CDR2 are SGHNT and YYREEE (reference sequence). This CDR3 region has 15 residues. The ends were cut back, 2 bases at V and 6 bases at J, with 18 bases in the middle. DNA for the CDR3: TGTGCCAGCAGCTTCGACAGTAAAGAGTTGGCCGAGCAGTACTTC. Amino acid sequence: CASSFDSKELAEQYF.

The CDR3 region is CSVPGQLNEAFF. Written as DNA, the CDR3 is TGCAGCGTCCCGGGACAGCTCAATGAAGCTTTCTTT. V and J are TRBV29-1 and TRBJ1-1, with 7 positions matching TRBD1. The CDR3 totals 12 residues. Losses at the gene ends were 6 bases for V and 7 bases for J; bases not matched to a gene: 8. Germline V gene sequence: CDR1 SQVTM, CDR2 ANQGSEA.

The J gene is TRBJ2-3, the V gene TRBV29-1, with 10 positions matching TRBD1. V gave up 6 bases and J gave up 4 bases; unmatched junction bases: 4. Looked up from germline, CDR1 is SQVTM and CDR2 is ANQGSEA. The CDR3 extends over 13 amino acids. The CDR3 sequence: CSVAGTGADTQYF. The CDR3, as DNA: TGCAGCGTCGCCGGGACAGGGGCAGATACGCAGTATTTT.

The CDR3 region has the DNA TGTGCCAGCAGCTTAGGGGGCGGCTACACCTTC. Translating it yields CASSLGGGYTF. The rearrangement joins TRBV11-2 to TRBJ1-2, with D maybe TRBD1 (5 bases). Trimming removed 1 base at V and 8 bases at J, with 5 bases between. The CDR3 sequence is 11 residues long. Germline assignment: CDR1 SGHAT and CDR2 FQNNGV.

The CDR3: CASSPGSSNQPQHF. In DNA form, the CDR3 reads TGTGCCAGCAGCCCCGGTAGTAGCAATCAGCCCCAGCATTTT. The J gene is TRBJ1-5, the V gene TRBV11-2; D unresolved. Per germline, CDR1 SGHAT and CDR2 FQNNGV. CDR3 length equals 14 residues. The V end was cut by 5 bases, the J end by 0 bases, with 8 bases between.

This chain links TRBV5-1 with TRBJ1-1; no clear D. Trimming shortened V by 1 base and J by 0 bases, and 19 bases separated the two germline ends. Germline V gene sequence: CDR1 SGHRS, CDR2 YFSETQ. The CDR3 totals 18 residues. The CDR3 loop is CASSLWAGRRRLNTEAFF. For the CDR3, the DNA is TGCGCCAGCAGCTTGTGGGCTGGACGCCGGAGGTTGAACACTGAAGCTTTCTTT.

The chain links TRBV5-1 to TRBJ2-2, with D perhaps TRBD2 (5 bases). This CDR3 comprises 16 residues. Germline loops: CDR1 SGHRS, CDR2 YFSETQ. V lost 0 bases to trimming and J lost 5 bases, with 14 bases between them. CDR3 DNA sequence: TGCGCCAGCAGCTTGGAAGGAGGTTTTGGGACCGGGGAGCTGTTTTTT. Translating gives CASSLEGGFGTGELFF.

This chain links TRBV9 with TRBJ2-2; TRBD1 aligns across 9 bases. The CDR3 is 15 amino acids. Losses at the gene ends were 1 base for V and 7 bases for J; bases not matched to a gene: 5. In germline, CDR1 is SGDLS, CDR2 YYNGEE. For the CDR3, the DNA is TGTGCCAGCAGCGTATTTGGGACAGGGATCGGGGAGCTGTTTTTT. It codes for CASSVFGTGIGELFF.

This chain joins TRBV7-2 and TRBJ1-1; no definite D call. Trimming took off 3 bases at V and 0 bases at J, with 5 bases between the two ends. The CDR3 consists of 13 residues. The germline gives CDR1 SGHTA, CDR2 FQGNSA. The chain's CDR3 is CASSFGLNTEAFF. In DNA form, the CDR3 reads TGTGCCAGCAGCTTTGGCTTGAACACTGAAGCTTTCTTT.

The gene calls are TRBV5-1 and TRBJ1-1, with D unclear. The CDR3 covers 14 residues. Germline CDR1 SGHRS, CDR2 YFSETQ. V lost 2 bases, J lost 0 bases, and 8 bases lay in between. CDR3 sequence: CASSFSALNTEAFF. The CDR3 bases are TGCGCCAGCAGCTTTTCCGCGTTGAACACTGAAGCTTTCTTT. Complete variable domain (other parts from reference TRBV5-1 and TRBJ1-1): KAGVTQTPRYLIKTRGQQVTLSCSPISGHRSVSWYQQTPGQGLQFLFEYFSETQRNKGNFPGRFSGRQFSNSRSEMNVSTLELGDSALYLCASSFSALNTEAFFGQGTRLTVV.

This clone was observed at least ten times. The rearrangement joins TRBV19 to TRBJ1-2, with D hard to call. Trimming cost V 2 bases and J 8 bases, with 12 bases left between them. The CDR3 is 13 amino acids. Germline loops: CDR1 LNHDA, CDR2 SQIVND (reference sequence). CDR3: CASSITVRLGYTF. CDR3 sequence (DNA): TGTGCCAGTAGTATAACTGTCCGTTTGGGCTACACCTTC.

The genes are TRBV5-1 and TRBJ2-5; D is undetermined. V was clipped by 1 base and J by 5 bases, with 12 bases between them. Germline-derived CDR1 and CDR2 are SGHRS and YFSETQ. CDR3 size: 14 residues. Written as DNA, the CDR3 is TGCGCCAGCAGCTTGTCGGGCTCAAGGGAGACCCAGTACTTC. Its protein product is CASSLSGSRETQYF.

This clone came up once. The rearrangement uses TRBV19 and TRBJ2-7, with TRBD1 matching over 8 bases. V trimming: 6 bases; J trimming: 3 bases; junction bases outside the gene matches: 10. The CDR3 sequence is 15 residues long. CDR1 is LNHDA, CDR2 SQIVND, per germline (reference sequence). Here the CDR3 DNA reads TGTGCCAGTAGCAGAGACAGGGGAAGCCTCTACGAGCAGTACTTC. The encoded protein is CASSRDRGSLYEQYF.

V is TRBV6-5 and J is TRBJ2-1; D unclear. Germline assignment: CDR1 MNHEY and CDR2 SVGAGI. V was pared by 7 bases and J by 6 bases, with 19 bases between. The CDR3 is 15 residues long. For the CDR3, the DNA is TGTGCCAGCAAAAGGGTCGATCTAGGTAGCAATGAGCAGTTCTTC. Encoded protein: CASKRVDLGSNEQFF.

This clone was found a few times. The genes are TRBV7-2 and TRBJ1-2; 8 bases are shared with TRBD1. V lost 5 bases and J lost 8; bases outside the gene matches: 10. From germline, CDR1 is SGHTA and CDR2 FQGNSA. This CDR3 comprises 14 residues. As DNA, the CDR3 is TGTGCCAGCAGCACCGGACAGGGAACGAAGGGCTACACCTTC. This codes for CASSTGQGTKGYTF.

The CDR3 is CASSPNRDSSYEQYF. CDR3 bases: TGTGCCAGCTCACCAAACAGGGACAGCTCCTACGAGCAGTACTTC. The chain carries TRBV18 and TRBJ2-7, with 7 bases lining up with TRBD1. The CDR3 covers 15 residues. Trimming removed 2 bases from V and 0 bases from J; junction bases left unmatched: 4. Germline V lookup: CDR1 KGHSH, CDR2 LQKENI.

The genes are TRBV5-1 and TRBJ2-3, with D possibly being TRBD1 (5 bases). Trimming removed 0 bases at V and 5 bases at J, with 13 bases between. The V gene's germline CDR1 is SGHRS and CDR2 YFSETQ. This CDR3 region has 15 residues. For the CDR3, the DNA is TGCGCCAGCAGCTTGGAGTCGCAGGGTATAGATACGCAGTATTTT. This codes for CASSLESQGIDTQYF.

This chain connects TRBV5-1 to TRBJ2-1, with 7 bases that match TRBD2. The CDR3 has 14 residues. CDR1 and CDR2 from the germline V gene are SGHRS and YFSETQ. Trimming cost V 3 bases and J 8 bases; bases outside gene matches: 8. The DNA for the CDR3 is TGCGCCAGCAGCTCGGGGGGAGGGCCAGATGAGCAGTTCTTC. Protein product: CASSSGGGPDEQFF.

The chain carries TRBV29-1 and TRBJ2-1; D remains unclear. The CDR3 length is 14 residues. The germline V gene encodes CDR1 SQVTM and CDR2 ANQGSEA. V was clipped by 6 bases and J by 1 base, with 13 bases between them. The CDR3 sequence: CSVIPVGSYNEQFF. The CDR3 bases are TGCAGCGTGATACCGGTCGGGTCCTACAATGAGCAGTTCTTC.

This clone was picked up a small number of times. As DNA, the CDR3 is TGCGCCAGCAGCTTGTCAGGGGGCGTGGGCACCGGGGAGCTGTTTTTT. Its protein is CASSLSGGVGTGELFF. This rearrangement joins TRBV5-1 to TRBJ2-2; 8 nucleotides line up with TRBD1. Germline lookup yields CDR1 SGHRS and CDR2 YFSETQ. The CDR3 spans 16 residues. V was pared by 1 base and J by 4 bases, with 6 bases of the junction left unmatched.

The CDR3: CASSWTGDEKLFF. CDR3 bases: TGTGCCAGCAGCTGGACAGGGGACGAAAAACTGTTTTTT. The rearrangement joins TRBV7-9 to TRBJ1-4, with 9 bases aligning to TRBD1. The V and J ends lost 4 bases and 8 bases, in that order; junction bases with no gene match: 2. Germline loops: CDR1 SEHNR, CDR2 FQNEAQ (reference sequence). The CDR3 is 13 residues long.

The chain uses TRBV27 and TRBJ2-1; 10 bases line up with TRBD2. V was clipped by 1 base and J by 7 bases; unmatched bases: 7. From germline, CDR1 is MNHEY and CDR2 SMNVEV (reference sequence). The CDR3 is 16 residues long. The CDR3 region is CASSLWVAGGPNEQFF. CDR3 DNA: TGTGCCAGCAGTTTATGGGTAGCGGGGGGACCGAATGAGCAGTTCTTC.

V usage is TRBV27 and J usage is TRBJ2-7; 8 bases agree with TRBD2. The CDR3 has 15 amino acids. The ends lost 4 bases at V and 3 bases at J; junction bases unmatched: 8. Germline loops: CDR1 MNHEY, CDR2 SMNVEV (reference sequence). Here the CDR3 reads CASSSTGGGSYEQYF. DNA for the CDR3: TGTGCCAGCAGTTCCACCGGCGGGGGGAGCTACGAGCAGTACTTC.

V usage is TRBV9 and J usage is TRBJ2-5; 8 nucleotides agree with TRBD2. V lost 0 bases to trimming and J lost 4 bases; unmatched junction nucleotides: 2. This CDR3 has 14 residues. The germline CDR1 and CDR2 sequences are SGDLS and YYNGEE. CDR3 DNA sequence: TGTGCCAGCAGCGTAGCGGGGGGGATAGAGACCCAGTACTTC. Residues: CASSVAGGIETQYF.

The chain combines TRBV30 with TRBJ1-4; no clear D. Per germline, CDR1 GTSNPN and CDR2 SVGIG (reference sequence). The ends were cut back, 5 bases at V and 2 bases at J, with 12 bases in the middle. The CDR3 is made up of 14 amino acids. CDR3 in amino acids: CAWSHDATNEKLFF. DNA for the CDR3: TGTGCCTGGTCCCATGATGCCACTAATGAAAAACTGTTTTTT.